These 27 T cell receptor beta chains originate from one sample sequenced in a study of cytomegalovirus exposure and HLA in healthy donors. TCRdb keeps only in-frame clones here, not all; method: immunoSEQ multiplex PCR. The sample carries about 220,000 clones, just over 90% recorded once. The sequenced material came from PBMCs. Source of these receptors: a young woman in good health and CMV-seronegative.

V usage is TRBV5-1 and J usage is TRBJ1-3; D may be TRBD1 (6 bases). This CDR3 is built from 15 residues. Looked up from germline, CDR1 is SGHRS and CDR2 is YFSETQ. Trimming took off 4 bases at V and 0 bases at J, with 11 bases between the two ends. CDR3 sequence reads: CASSLGGLSGNTIYF. The CDR3 DNA follows: TGCGCCAGCAGCCTAGGGGGTCTCTCTGGAAACACCATATATTTT. The variable domain in full, completed from reference TRBV5-1 and TRBJ1-3, reads KAGVTQTPRYLIKTRGQQVTLSCSPISGHRSVSWYQQTPGQGLQFLFEYFSETQRNKGNFPGRFSGRQFSNSRSEMNVSTLELGDSALYLCASSLGGLSGNTIYFGEGSWLTVV.

This clone was observed a single time. The chain employs TRBV19 and TRBJ2-7, with TRBD1 matching 9 bases. The CDR3 covers 15 residues. The J segment lost 2 bases and the V segment lost 5 bases, leaving 7 bases of the junction unmatched. Germline assignment: CDR1 LNHDA and CDR2 SQIVND (reference sequence). CDR3 sequence: CASSLTGTGTYEQYF. The CDR3 DNA is TGTGCCAGTAGTTTAACCGGGACAGGGACCTACGAGCAGTACTTC. The full variable domain, in which reference TRBV19 and TRBJ2-7 provide the parts outside the CDR3, is DGGITQSPKYLFRKEGQNVTLSCEQNLNHDAMYWYRQDPGQGLRLIYYSQIVNDFQKGDIAEGYSVSREKKESFPLTVTSAQKNPTAFYLCASSLTGTGTYEQYFGPGTRLTVT.

This clone appeared a few times. The chain recombines TRBV10-3 with TRBJ2-7, with 13 bases matching TRBD2. The trim removed 3 bases at V and 2 bases at J, leaving 4 bases unmatched. The CDR3 sequence is 16 residues long. Germline V lookup: CDR1 ENHRY, CDR2 SYGVKD. CDR3 nucleotides: TGTGCCATCAGTGATGGGACTAGCGGGAATACCTACGAGCAGTACTTC. Its protein is CAISDGTSGNTYEQYF.

The gene calls are TRBV5-1 and TRBJ1-2; D may be TRBD1 (6 bases). The CDR3 spans 14 residues. CDR1 is SGHRS and CDR2 is YFSETQ in the germline V gene. V gave up 3 bases and J gave up 4 bases, with 13 bases separating them. CDR3 DNA sequence: TGCGCCAGCAGCTACCCGACAGGAAGCTATGGCTACACCTTC. The encoded protein is CASSYPTGSYGYTF.

The V and J genes are TRBV7-9 and TRBJ1-2, with TRBD1 matching 7 bases. The junction had 7 bases not matched to a gene; V was cut back by 5 bases and J by 4 bases. The CDR3 contains 14 residues. Germline V CDR1 and CDR2: SEHNR, FQNEAQ (reference sequence). CDR3 sequence (DNA): TGTGCCAGCAGCAAGACTACAGGGGTCTATGGCTACACCTTC. This gives the protein CASSKTTGVYGYTF.

The genes are TRBV10-2 and TRBJ1-3, with 9 bases that match TRBD1. Per the germline V gene, CDR1 is WSHSY and CDR2 is SAAADI. The CDR3 is 16 amino acids. The J segment lost 2 bases and the V segment lost 6 bases, leaving 8 bases of the junction unmatched. CDR3 sequence: CASSQGTGTTGNTIYF. CDR3 in DNA: TGCGCCAGCAGCCAGGGGACAGGGACGACTGGAAACACCATATATTTT.

This chain joins TRBV30 and TRBJ2-6; TRBD1 matches 8 bases. Germline V gene data show CDR1 as GTSNPN and CDR2 as SVGIG (reference sequence). CDR3 length equals 14 residues. J lost 0 bases, V lost 5 bases, and 0 bases had no gene match. The CDR3 sequence: CAWDRGSGANVLTF. CDR3 nucleotide sequence: TGTGCCTGGGACAGGGGCTCTGGGGCCAACGTCCTGACTTTC.

The gene calls are TRBV5-1 and TRBJ2-1; 7 bases map to TRBD2. Germline-derived CDR1 and CDR2 are SGHRS and YFSETQ. J lost 2 bases, V lost 4 bases, and 9 bases had no gene match. The CDR3 length is 16 residues. CDR3 coding DNA: TGCGCCAGCAGCCTACGGCGCGGGGGTACCTACAATGAGCAGTTCTTC. Translated: CASSLRRGGTYNEQFF.

The J gene is TRBJ2-7, the V gene TRBV6-1; weak D call: TRBD2 (6 bases). Germline CDR1 reads MNHNS; CDR2 reads SASEGT. The V end lost 0 bases, the J end lost 0 bases, and 12 bases lay between the germline ends. This CDR3 spans 16 amino acids. CDR3 sequence reads: CASSEAVGGSSYEQYF. CDR3 DNA: TGTGCCAGCAGTGAAGCTGTGGGGGGTAGCTCCTACGAGCAGTACTTC.

The rearrangement links TRBV5-6 to TRBJ1-3; D gene uncertain. In germline, CDR1 is SGHDT, CDR2 YYEEEE. This CDR3 is built from 13 residues. V was cut by 3 bases and J by 4 bases, with 8 bases left in between. The CDR3 DNA is TGTGCCAGCAGCTCCGGGAGCGGAAACACCATATATTTT. Amino acids: CASSSGSGNTIYF.

By its share, this clone is medium-sized. V usage is TRBV6-4 and J usage is TRBJ2-1; weak D call: TRBD1 (5 bases). The V end lost 4 bases, the J end lost 7 bases, and 14 bases lay between the germline ends. CDR1 and CDR2 from the germline V gene are MRHNA and SNTAGT. The CDR3 covers 14 residues. CDR3 residues: CASSVTPDKNEQFF. The CDR3 DNA reads as TGTGCCAGCAGTGTGACCCCGGACAAGAATGAGCAGTTCTTC.

The chain joins TRBV19 to TRBJ2-7; 9 nucleotides match TRBD2. Losses at the gene ends were 3 bases for V and 0 bases for J; bases not matched to a gene: 0. The CDR3 covers 14 residues. The germline gives CDR1 LNHDA, CDR2 SQIVND (reference sequence). The CDR3 DNA reads TGTGCCAGTAGTATGACTAGCGGCTCCTACGAGCAGTACTTC. Amino acid sequence: CASSMTSGSYEQYF.

This chain joins TRBV30 and TRBJ2-1, with 9 positions matching TRBD2. J lost 10 bases, V lost 0 bases, and 7 bases had no gene match. CDR1 is GTSNPN and CDR2 is SVGIG in the germline V gene (reference sequence). This CDR3 is built from 14 residues. CDR3 DNA sequence: TGTGCCTGGAGTGTAATTCTAGCGGGAAGGGAGCAGTTCTTC. Translated: CAWSVILAGREQFF. Looking up the rest from reference TRBV30 and TRBJ2-1 gives the full variable domain: SQTIHQWPATLVQPVGSPLSLECTVEGTSNPNLYWYRQAAGRGLQLLFYSVGIGQISSEVPQNLSASRPQDRQFILSSKKLLLSDSGFYLCAWSVILAGREQFFGPGTRLTVL.

V usage is TRBV27 and J usage is TRBJ2-7; D uncertain. The CDR3 loop spans 13 amino acids. The V end lost 4 bases, the J end lost 3 bases, and 10 bases lay between the germline ends. Germline CDR1 reads MNHEY; CDR2 reads SMNVEV (reference sequence). For the CDR3, the DNA is TGTGCCAGCAGTTCAGGTGTCTACTACGAGCAGTACTTC. Translating gives CASSSGVYYEQYF.

V gene TRBV7-3 combines with J gene TRBJ2-1; 7 nucleotides align to TRBD2. The V gene end was trimmed by 2 bases and the J gene end by 9 bases; junction bases not matched to a gene: 4. Per the germline V gene, CDR1 is SGHTA and CDR2 is FQGTGA. CDR3 length equals 13 residues. The CDR3 region is CASSLEGGVEQFF. The CDR3 region has the DNA TGTGCCAGCAGCTTAGAGGGAGGGGTTGAGCAGTTCTTC. The full variable domain, rest sourced from reference TRBV7-3 and TRBJ2-1, is GAGVSQTPSNKVTEKGKYVELRCDPISGHTALYWYRQSLGQGPEFLIYFQGTGAADDSGLPNDRFFAVRPEGSVSTLKIQRTERGDSAVYLCASSLEGGVEQFFGPGTRLTVL.

This sequence joins TRBV27 and TRBJ2-5, with D tentatively TRBD1 (5 bases). CDR3 length: 14 residues. Germline V gene data show CDR1 as MNHEY and CDR2 as SMNVEV (reference sequence). The V and J ends lost 5 bases and 4 bases respectively, with 14 bases between them. CDR3 bases: TGTGCCAGCAGTCCGCGGCCAGGGCGAGAGACCCAGTACTTC. It codes for CASSPRPGRETQYF.

V usage is TRBV28 and J usage is TRBJ2-7; a weak D match, TRBD1 (6 bases). The ends were cut back, 6 bases at V and 7 bases at J, with 22 bases in the middle. The CDR3 extends over 15 amino acids. Germline V CDR1 and CDR2: MDHEN, SYDVKM. CDR3 amino acids: CASSQRQVGLREQYF. The DNA of the CDR3 is TGTGCCAGCAGCCAGCGACAGGTCGGGCTCCGGGAGCAGTACTTC.

The gene calls are TRBV15 and TRBJ1-1; D is undetermined. V lost 5 bases to trimming and J lost 2 bases, with 15 bases between them. Germline V gene sequence: CDR1 LNHNV, CDR2 YYDKDF (reference sequence). The CDR3 spans 15 residues. The DNA of the CDR3 is TGTGCCACCAGCCCTCAGCCGGGAGCCAACACTGAAGCTTTCTTT. Translated: CATSPQPGANTEAFF.

The chain has TRBV29-1 and TRBJ2-1; the match to TRBD2 covers 9 bases. With 4 bases clipped from V and 7 bases from J, the junction kept 8 bases outside the gene matches. The CDR3 is 14 residues long. Germline CDR1 and CDR2: SQVTM and ANQGSEA. CDR3 residues: CSVVPGLALNEQFF. Written as DNA, the CDR3 is TGCAGCGTTGTCCCGGGACTAGCCTTAAATGAGCAGTTCTTC.

The chain joins TRBV5-1 to TRBJ2-7; a weak D match, TRBD2 (5 bases). Looked up from germline, CDR1 is SGHRS and CDR2 is YFSETQ. V lost 1 base to trimming and J lost 4 bases, with 12 bases between them. The CDR3 has 14 amino acids. The CDR3 here is CASSLYPGTYEQYF. CDR3 coding DNA: TGCGCCAGCAGCTTGTACCCGGGAACGTACGAGCAGTACTTC.

This chain links TRBV19 with TRBJ2-7; a weak D match, TRBD1 (8 bases). The CDR3 has 16 residues. Germline values: CDR1 LNHDA, CDR2 SQIVND (reference sequence). V shed 4 bases and J shed 6 bases, with 22 bases lying between them. CDR3 DNA: TGTGCCAGTAGTACCTCGCAACAGGGGGGGGGACTCGAGCAGTACTTC. It codes for CASSTSQQGGGLEQYF.

This chain links TRBV10-2 with TRBJ2-3; TRBD2 matches 8 bases. The V segment lost 8 bases and the J segment 2 bases; nucleotides outside the gene matches: 9. The CDR3 runs 15 residues. Germline values: CDR1 WSHSY, CDR2 SAAADI. Here the CDR3 DNA reads TGCGCCAGCTGCGAAGCGGGAGTGGCCACAGATACGCAGTATTTT. Translation: CASCEAGVATDTQYF.

The chain has TRBV18 and TRBJ2-2, with a weak D call TRBD1 (6 bases). Germline CDR1 reads KGHSH; CDR2 reads LQKENI. V lost 3 bases and J lost 6, with 11 bases in between. The CDR3 spans 14 residues. The CDR3 DNA sequence: TGTGCCAGCTCACCCTCAGGGGTACCCGGGGAGCTGTTTTTT. Translation: CASSPSGVPGELFF. The full variable domain, completed using reference TRBV18 and TRBJ2-2, is NAGVMQNPRHLVRRRGQEARLRCSPMKGHSHVYWYRQLPEEGLKFMVYLQKENIIDESGMPKERFSAEFPKEGPSILRIQQVVRGDSAAYFCASSPSGVPGELFFGEGSRLTVL.

V gene TRBV7-2 combines with J gene TRBJ2-7; possibly TRBD1 for D (6 bases). This CDR3 contains 14 residues. Germline V gene data show CDR1 as SGHTA and CDR2 as FQGNSA. The V gene lost 7 bases and the J gene lost 3 bases, with 16 bases spanning the gap. The CDR3 nucleotides read TGTGCCAGCACCACAACAGGGCCTAACTACGAGCAGTACTTC. As protein: CASTTTGPNYEQYF.

V and J are TRBV5-6 and TRBJ1-1, with unresolved D. The CDR3 extends over 15 amino acids. Trimming removed 4 bases at V and 7 bases at J, with 20 bases between. Looked up from germline, CDR1 is SGHDT and CDR2 is YYEEEE. The CDR3, as DNA: TGTGCCAGCAGCGAAACCTCCGGGAGACGTGATGAAGCTTTCTTT. This codes for CASSETSGRRDEAFF.

The rearrangement links TRBV9 to TRBJ1-6; 9 nucleotides line up with TRBD1. The V gene end was trimmed by 3 bases and the J gene end by 9 bases; junction bases not matched to a gene: 4. CDR3 length: 14 residues. In germline, CDR1 is SGDLS, CDR2 YYNGEE. CDR3 region: CASSEWDRVSPLHF. The CDR3 DNA sequence: TGTGCCAGCAGCGAGTGGGACAGGGTTTCACCCCTCCACTTT.

This chain uses TRBV30 with TRBJ2-3; D perhaps matches TRBD1 (5 bases). Between the trimmed V and J ends, which lost 0 bases and 3 bases, there was a span of 10 bases. The germline CDR1 and CDR2 sequences are GTSNPN and SVGIG (reference sequence). The CDR3 contains 14 residues. This CDR3 reads CAWSVGALTDTQYF. CDR3 in DNA: TGTGCCTGGAGTGTTGGGGCCTTAACAGATACGCAGTATTTT.